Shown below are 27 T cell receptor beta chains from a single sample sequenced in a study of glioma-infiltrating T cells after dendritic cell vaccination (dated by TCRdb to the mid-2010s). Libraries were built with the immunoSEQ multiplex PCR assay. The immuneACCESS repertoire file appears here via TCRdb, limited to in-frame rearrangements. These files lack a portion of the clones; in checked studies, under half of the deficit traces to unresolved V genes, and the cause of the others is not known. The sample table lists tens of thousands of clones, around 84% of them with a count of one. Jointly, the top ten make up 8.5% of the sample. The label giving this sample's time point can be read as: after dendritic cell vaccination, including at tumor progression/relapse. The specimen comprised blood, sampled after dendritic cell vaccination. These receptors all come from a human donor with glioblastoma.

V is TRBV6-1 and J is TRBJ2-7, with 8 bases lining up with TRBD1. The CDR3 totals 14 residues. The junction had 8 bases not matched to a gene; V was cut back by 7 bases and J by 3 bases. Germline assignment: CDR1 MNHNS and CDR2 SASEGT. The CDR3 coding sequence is TGTGCCAGCACTTTCCTGGACAGGGTCTACGAGCAGTACTTC. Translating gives CASTFLDRVYEQYF.

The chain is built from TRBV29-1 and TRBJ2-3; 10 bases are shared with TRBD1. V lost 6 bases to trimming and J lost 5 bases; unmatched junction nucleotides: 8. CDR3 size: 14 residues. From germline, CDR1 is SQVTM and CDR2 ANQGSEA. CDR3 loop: CSVSDRGLGDTQYF. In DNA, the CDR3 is TGCAGCGTGTCTGACAGGGGGCTTGGAGATACGCAGTATTTT.

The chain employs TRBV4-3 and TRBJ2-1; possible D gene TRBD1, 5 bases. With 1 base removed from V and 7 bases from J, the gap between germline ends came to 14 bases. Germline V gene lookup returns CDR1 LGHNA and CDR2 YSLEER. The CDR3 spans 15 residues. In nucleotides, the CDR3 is TGCGCCAGCAGCCAAGGGACACCAACCAGTAATGAGCAGTTCTTC. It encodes CASSQGTPTSNEQFF.

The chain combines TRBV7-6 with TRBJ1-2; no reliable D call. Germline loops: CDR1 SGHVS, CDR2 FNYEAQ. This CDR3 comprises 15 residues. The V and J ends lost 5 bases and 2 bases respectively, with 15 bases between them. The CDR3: CASSPQRGTNYGYTF. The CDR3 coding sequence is TGTGCCAGCAGCCCACAACGGGGTACGAACTATGGCTACACCTTC. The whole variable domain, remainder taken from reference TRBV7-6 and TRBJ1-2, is GAGVSQSPRYKVTKRGQDVALRCDPISGHVSLYWYRQALGQGPEFLTYFNYEAQQDKSGLPNDRFSAERPEGSISTLTIQRTEQRDSAMYRCASSPQRGTNYGYTFGSGTRLTVV.

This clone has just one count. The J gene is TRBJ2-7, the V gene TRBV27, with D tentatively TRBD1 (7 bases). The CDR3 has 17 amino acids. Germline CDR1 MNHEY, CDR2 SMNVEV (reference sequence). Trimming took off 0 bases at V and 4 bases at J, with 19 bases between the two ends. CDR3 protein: CASSLSDSQGGWYEQYF. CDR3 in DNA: TGTGCCAGCAGTTTATCTGATTCGCAGGGGGGCTGGTACGAGCAGTACTTC.

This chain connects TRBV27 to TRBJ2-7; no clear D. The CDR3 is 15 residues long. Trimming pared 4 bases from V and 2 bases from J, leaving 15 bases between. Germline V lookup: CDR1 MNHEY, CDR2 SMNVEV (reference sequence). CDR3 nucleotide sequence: TGTGCCAGCAGTTCCCTCAGGAACCCCCCCTACGAGCAGTACTTC. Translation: CASSSLRNPPYEQYF.

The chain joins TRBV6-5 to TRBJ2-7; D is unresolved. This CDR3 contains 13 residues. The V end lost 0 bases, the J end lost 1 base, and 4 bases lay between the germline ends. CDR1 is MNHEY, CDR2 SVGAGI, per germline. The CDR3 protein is CASSYSRSYEQYF. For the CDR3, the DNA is TGTGCCAGCAGTTACTCGAGGTCCTACGAGCAGTACTTC.

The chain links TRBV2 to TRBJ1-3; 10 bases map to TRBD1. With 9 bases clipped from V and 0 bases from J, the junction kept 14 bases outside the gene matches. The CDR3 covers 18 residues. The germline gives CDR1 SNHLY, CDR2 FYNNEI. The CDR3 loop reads CARSKGQGHWSSGNTIYF. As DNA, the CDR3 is TGTGCCAGGAGCAAGGGACAGGGGCATTGGAGCTCTGGAAACACCATATATTTT.

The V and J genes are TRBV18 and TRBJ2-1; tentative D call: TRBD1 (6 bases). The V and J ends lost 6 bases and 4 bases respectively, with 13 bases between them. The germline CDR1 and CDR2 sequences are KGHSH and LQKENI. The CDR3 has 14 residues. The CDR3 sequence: CASSPGHKYNEQFF. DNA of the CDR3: TGTGCCAGCTCGCCGGGACACAAATACAATGAGCAGTTCTTC.

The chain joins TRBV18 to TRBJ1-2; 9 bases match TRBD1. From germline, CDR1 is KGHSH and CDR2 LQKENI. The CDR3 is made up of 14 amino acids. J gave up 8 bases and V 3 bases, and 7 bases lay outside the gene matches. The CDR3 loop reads CASSPLDRGGGYTF. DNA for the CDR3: TGTGCCAGCTCACCGTTGGACAGGGGAGGGGGCTACACCTTC.

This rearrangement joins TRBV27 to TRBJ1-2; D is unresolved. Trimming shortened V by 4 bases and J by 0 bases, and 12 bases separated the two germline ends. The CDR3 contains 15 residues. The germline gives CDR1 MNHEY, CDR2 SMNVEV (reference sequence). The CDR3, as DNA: TGTGCCAGCAGTTCAGGTGCCGCTACTAACTATGGCTACACCTTC. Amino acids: CASSSGAATNYGYTF.

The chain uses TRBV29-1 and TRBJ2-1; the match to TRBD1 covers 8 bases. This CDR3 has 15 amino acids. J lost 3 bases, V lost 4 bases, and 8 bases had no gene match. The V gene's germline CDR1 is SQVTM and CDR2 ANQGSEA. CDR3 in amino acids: CSVVGGTGGYNEQFF. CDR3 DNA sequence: TGCAGCGTTGTTGGTGGGACAGGCGGCTACAATGAGCAGTTCTTC.

The CDR3 region is CSAALRDKQFF. CDR3 nucleotide sequence: TGCAGTGCCGCCCTCAGGGATAAGCAGTTCTTC. The genes are TRBV20-1 and TRBJ2-1, with a possible D match to TRBD1 (5 bases). The germline V gene encodes CDR1 DFQATT and CDR2 SNEGSKA (reference sequence). The V and J ends lost 6 bases and 11 bases respectively, with 14 bases between them. The CDR3 loop spans 11 amino acids.

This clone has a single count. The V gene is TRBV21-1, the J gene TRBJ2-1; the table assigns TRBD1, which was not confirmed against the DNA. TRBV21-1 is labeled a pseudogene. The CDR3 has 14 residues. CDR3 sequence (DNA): TGTGCCAGCAGCCCACACAAAAATTACAATGAGCAGTTCTTC. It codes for CASSPHKNYNEQFF.

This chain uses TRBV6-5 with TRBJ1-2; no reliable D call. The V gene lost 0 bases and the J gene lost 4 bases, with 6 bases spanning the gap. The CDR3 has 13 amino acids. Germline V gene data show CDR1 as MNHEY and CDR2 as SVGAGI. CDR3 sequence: CASSYSSSYGYTF. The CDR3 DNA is TGTGCCAGCAGTTACTCTAGCTCCTATGGCTACACCTTC.

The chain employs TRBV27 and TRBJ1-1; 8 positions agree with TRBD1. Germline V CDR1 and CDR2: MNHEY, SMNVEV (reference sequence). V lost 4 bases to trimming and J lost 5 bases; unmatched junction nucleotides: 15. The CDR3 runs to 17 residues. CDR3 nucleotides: TGTGCCAGCAGTTATAGCTTGACAGGGGCGGGTGGAACTGAAGCTTTCTTT. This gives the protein CASSYSLTGAGGTEAFF.

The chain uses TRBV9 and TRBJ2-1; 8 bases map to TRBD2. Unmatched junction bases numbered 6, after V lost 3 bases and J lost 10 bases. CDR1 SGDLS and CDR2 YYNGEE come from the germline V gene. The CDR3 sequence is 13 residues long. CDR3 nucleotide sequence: TGTGCCAGCAGCGCCGGGGGGGGCGGGGAGCAGTTCTTC. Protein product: CASSAGGGGEQFF.

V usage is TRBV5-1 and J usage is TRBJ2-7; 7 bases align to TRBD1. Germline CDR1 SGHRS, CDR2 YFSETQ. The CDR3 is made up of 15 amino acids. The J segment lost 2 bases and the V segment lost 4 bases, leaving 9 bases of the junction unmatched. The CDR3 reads CASSKGAPGTYEQYF. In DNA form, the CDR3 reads TGCGCCAGCAGCAAGGGGGCCCCGGGGACCTACGAGCAGTACTTC.

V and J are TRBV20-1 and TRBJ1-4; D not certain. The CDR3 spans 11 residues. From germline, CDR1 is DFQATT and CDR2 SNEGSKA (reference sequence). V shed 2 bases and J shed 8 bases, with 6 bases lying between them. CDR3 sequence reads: CSARPREKLFF. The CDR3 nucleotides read TGCAGTGCTAGACCGCGGGAAAAACTGTTTTTT.

The CDR3 DNA follows: TGTGCCAGCAAGAAACTAGCGGGAAGCTACAATGAGCAGTTCTTC. The encoded protein is CASKKLAGSYNEQFF. The chain is built from TRBV25-1 and TRBJ2-1, with 10 bases identical to TRBD2. The CDR3 contains 15 residues. The trim removed 7 bases at V and 3 bases at J, leaving 6 bases unmatched. Per germline, CDR1 MGHDK and CDR2 SYGVNS. The full variable domain, completed using reference TRBV25-1 and TRBJ2-1, is EADIYQTPRYLVIGTGKKITLECSQTMGHDKMYWYQQDPGMELHLIHYSYGVNSTEKGDLSSESTVSRIRTEHFPLTLESARPSHTSQYLCASKKLAGSYNEQFFGPGTRLTVL.

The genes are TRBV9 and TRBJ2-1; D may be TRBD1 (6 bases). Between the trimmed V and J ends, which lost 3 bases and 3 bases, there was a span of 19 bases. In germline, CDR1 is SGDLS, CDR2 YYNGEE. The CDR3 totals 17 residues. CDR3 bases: TGTGCCAGCAGCGCAGCCCCACTAGGGGGAAACTACAATGAGCAGTTCTTC. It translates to CASSAAPLGGNYNEQFF.

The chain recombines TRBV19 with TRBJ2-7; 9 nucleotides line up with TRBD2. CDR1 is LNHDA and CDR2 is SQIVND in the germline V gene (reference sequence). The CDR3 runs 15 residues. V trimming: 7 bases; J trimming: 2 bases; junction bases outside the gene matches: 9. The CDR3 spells CASTSSSGIPYEQYF. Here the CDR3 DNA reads TGTGCCAGTACCTCATCTAGCGGGATCCCCTACGAGCAGTACTTC.

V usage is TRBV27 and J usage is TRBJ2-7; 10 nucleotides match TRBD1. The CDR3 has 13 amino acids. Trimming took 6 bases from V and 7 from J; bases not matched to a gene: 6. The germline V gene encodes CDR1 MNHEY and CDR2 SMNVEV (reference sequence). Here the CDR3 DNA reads TGTGCCAGCAGCAGACAGGGGGCGGAGGAGCAGTACTTC. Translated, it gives CASSRQGAEEQYF.

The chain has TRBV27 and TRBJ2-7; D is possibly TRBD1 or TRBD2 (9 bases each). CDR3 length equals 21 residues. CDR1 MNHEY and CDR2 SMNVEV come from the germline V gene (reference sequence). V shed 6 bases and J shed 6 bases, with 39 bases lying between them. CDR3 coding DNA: TGTGCCAGCAGCCCCGGGACAGGGTTTTTCCCAGGGGCGGGAGGGCCGCTCGAGCAGTACTTC. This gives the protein CASSPGTGFFPGAGGPLEQYF.

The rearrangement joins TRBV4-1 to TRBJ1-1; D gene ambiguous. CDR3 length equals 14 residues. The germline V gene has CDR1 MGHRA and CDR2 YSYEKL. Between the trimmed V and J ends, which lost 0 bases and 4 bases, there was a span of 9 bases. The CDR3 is CASSQERVSTEAFF. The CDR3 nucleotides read TGCGCCAGCAGCCAAGAGCGGGTTTCCACTGAAGCTTTCTTT.

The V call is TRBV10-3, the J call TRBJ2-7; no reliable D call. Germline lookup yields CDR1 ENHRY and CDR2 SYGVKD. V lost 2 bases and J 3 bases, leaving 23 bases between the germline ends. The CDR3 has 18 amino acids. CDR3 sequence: CAISEVSQARLMGYEQYF. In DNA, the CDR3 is TGTGCCATCAGTGAGGTCTCCCAGGCTCGGTTAATGGGCTACGAGCAGTACTTC.

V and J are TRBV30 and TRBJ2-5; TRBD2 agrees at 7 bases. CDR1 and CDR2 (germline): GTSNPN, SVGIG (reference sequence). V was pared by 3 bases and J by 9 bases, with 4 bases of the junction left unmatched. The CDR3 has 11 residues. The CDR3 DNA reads TGTGCCTGGAGATTAGCGGGCGCCCAGTACTTC. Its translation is CAWRLAGAQYF. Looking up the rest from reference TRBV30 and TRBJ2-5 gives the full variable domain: SQTIHQWPATLVQPVGSPLSLECTVEGTSNPNLYWYRQAAGRGLQLLFYSVGIGQISSEVPQNLSASRPQDRQFILSSKKLLLSDSGFYLCAWRLAGAQYFGPGTRLLVL.